This T cell receptor (beta chain) is from a study of tissue T cells after allogeneic stem cell transplantation. This clone was counted a few times. The listed genes are named as in mouse. The CDR3 extends 1 residue past the end of the read, so its final part is completed from the germline J gene. Trimming left V 0 bases short and J 2 bases short, with 5 bases between. The CDR3 extends over 15 amino acids. Germline CDR1 and CDR2: KGHPV and FQNQEV (reference sequence). TCRbeta CDR3 was sequenced at survey depth with template counts. Using immunoSEQ multiplex PCR, the repertoire was profiled, and TCRdb retains in-frame clones only, with some absent. This repertoire shows 7,500 to 9,000 clones, around 45% found once; its top ten account for 7.4%. Time point noted: mouse harvest day 7 after allogeneic transplant. Tail vein injection delivered 10^7 T-cell-depleted bone marrow cells and 10^6 splenic CD5+ T cells.

What was sequenced was gut tissue. The chain links TRBV26 to TRBJ1-6; no clear D. TRBJ1-6 is reported as an ORF; its role is uncertain. The TCR was taken from a female BALB/c mouse given C57BL/6 T cells with graft-versus-host disease after an allogeneic hematopoietic cell transplant. CDR3 DNA (partial): TGTGCCAGCAGTCTGTCCAGAACCTATAATTCGCCCCTCTAC. It codes for CASSLSRTYNSPLY. The complete CDR3 reads CASSLSRTYNSPLYF.